This T cell receptor beta chain was captured by sequencing in a study of shared clonotypes between healthy human individuals. Overall study findings and caveats: At large depth, rarefaction still showed sorted-subset sequencing to be incomplete.

V trimming: 3 bases; J trimming: 2 bases; junction bases outside the gene matches: 9. The CDR3 is 17 residues long. CDR1 is MNHEY, CDR2 SMNVEV, per germline (reference sequence). This clone was seen ten or more times. Its antigen is not identified. The assay was immunoSEQ multiplex PCR, and TCRdb's table has in-frame clones only and misses some. The sample shows about 990,000 clones, around 78% of them seen only once. The source material was memory CD4+ T cells from PBMCs. Subset given: CD45RA-negative fraction. The chain joins TRBV27 to TRBJ2-7; 11 bases align to TRBD1. The receptor's source is a young man in good health. Some clones in this sample may be carry-over from other donors' samples. The CDR3 DNA reads as TGTGCCAGCAGTTTGAAACGGACAGGGGGCAATCCCTACGAGCAGTACTTC. It codes for CASSLKRTGGNPYEQYF.